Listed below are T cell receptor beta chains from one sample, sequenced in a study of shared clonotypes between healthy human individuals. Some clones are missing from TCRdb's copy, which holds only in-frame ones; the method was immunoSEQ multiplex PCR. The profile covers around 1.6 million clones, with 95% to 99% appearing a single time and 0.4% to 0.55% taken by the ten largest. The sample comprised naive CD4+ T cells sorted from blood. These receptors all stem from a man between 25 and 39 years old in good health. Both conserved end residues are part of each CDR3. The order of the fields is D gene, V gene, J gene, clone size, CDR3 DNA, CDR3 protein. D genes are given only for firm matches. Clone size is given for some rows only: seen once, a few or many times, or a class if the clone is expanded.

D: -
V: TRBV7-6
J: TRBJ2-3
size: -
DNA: TGTGCCAGCAGCCCCAACGCGGTGCCGGCTACGCAGTATTTT
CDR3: CASSPNAVPATQYF

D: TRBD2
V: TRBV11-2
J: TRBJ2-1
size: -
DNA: TGTGCCAGCAGGGGGATGCCTAGCGGGAGGATCAACAATGAGCAGTTCTTC
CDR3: CASRGMPSGRINNEQFF

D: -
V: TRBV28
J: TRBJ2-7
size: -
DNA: TGTGCCAGCAGTCGCAGGCACGAGCAGTACTTC
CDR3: CASSRRHEQYF

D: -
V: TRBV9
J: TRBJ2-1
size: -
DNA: TGTGCCAGCAGCGTAGATGGAGACAGGTATGATACGGAGCAGTTCTTC
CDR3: CASSVDGDRYDTEQFF

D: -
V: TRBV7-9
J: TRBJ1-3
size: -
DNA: TGTGCCAGCAGCCCCGTGAGCGGGGGAAACACCATATATTTT
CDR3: CASSPVSGGNTIYF

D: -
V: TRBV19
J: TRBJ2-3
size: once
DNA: TGTGCCAGTAGTCGAGGTTCAGGAGATACGCAGTATTTT
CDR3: CASSRGSGDTQYF

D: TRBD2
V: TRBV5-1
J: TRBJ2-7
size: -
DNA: TGCGCCAGCAGCTTAGCAGCGGGACGCTACGAGCAGTACTTC
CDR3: CASSLAAGRYEQYF

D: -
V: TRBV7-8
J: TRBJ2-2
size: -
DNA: TGTGCCAGCAGCCCTACTACCTTGAACACCGGGGAGCTGTTTTTT
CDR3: CASSPTTLNTGELFF

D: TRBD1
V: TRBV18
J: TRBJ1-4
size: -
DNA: TGTGCCAGCTCACCGGGGGGACAGTTGGATGAAAAACTGTTTTTT
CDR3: CASSPGGQLDEKLFF

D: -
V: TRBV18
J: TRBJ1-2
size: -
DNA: TGTGCCAGCTCACCACGGAGTCTACTTGACTATGGCTACACCTTC
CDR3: CASSPRSLLDYGYTF

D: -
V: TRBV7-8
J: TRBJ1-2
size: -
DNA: TGTGCCAGCAGCTTAGTGGGTCGGGGAGTCGGCTACACCTTC
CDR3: CASSLVGRGVGYTF

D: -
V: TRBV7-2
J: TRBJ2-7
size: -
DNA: TGTGCCAGCAGCTTAGAATTTCGATCCTACGAGCAGTACTTC
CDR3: CASSLEFRSYEQYF

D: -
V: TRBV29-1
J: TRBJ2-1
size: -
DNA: TGCAGCGTTGGTGGGGTACCCAATGAGCAGTTCTTC
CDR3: CSVGGVPNEQFF

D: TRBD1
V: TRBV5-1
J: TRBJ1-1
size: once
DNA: TGCGCCAGCAGCTTGGGTAGGAGGGGGCAAAGTGAAGCTTTCTTT
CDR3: CASSLGRRGQSEAFF

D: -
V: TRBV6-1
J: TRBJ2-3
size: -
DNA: TGTGCCAGCACCTTGGACAGCTTCACAGATACGCAGTATTTT
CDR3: CASTLDSFTDTQYF

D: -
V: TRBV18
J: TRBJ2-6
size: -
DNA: TGTGCCAGCTCACCACCCACAGGGACTGGGGCCAACGTCCTGACTTTC
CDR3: CASSPPTGTGANVLTF

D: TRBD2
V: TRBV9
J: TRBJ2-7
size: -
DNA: TGTGCCAGCAGCCCCCGACTAGCGGGGACCTACGAGCAGTACTTC
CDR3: CASSPRLAGTYEQYF

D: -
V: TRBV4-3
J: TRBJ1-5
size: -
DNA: TGCGCCAGCAGCCAAGGCGATCAGCCCCAGCATTTT
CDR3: CASSQGDQPQHF

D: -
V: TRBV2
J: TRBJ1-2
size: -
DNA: TGTGCCAGCAGAGCGAGCGAGGGACGAGGAAATGGCTACACCTTC
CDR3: CASRASEGRGNGYTF

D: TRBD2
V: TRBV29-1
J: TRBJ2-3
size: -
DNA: TGCAGCTCGGGGCGACTAGCGGCCACAGATACGCAGTATTTT
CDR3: CSSGRLAATDTQYF

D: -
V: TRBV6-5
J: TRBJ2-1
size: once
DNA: TGTGCCAGCAGTAGGGACCACAAGTGGTTCTTC
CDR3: CASSRDHKWFF

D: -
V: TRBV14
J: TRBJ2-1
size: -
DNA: TGTGCCAGCAGCCAGCACTCTAGACCTAACAATGAGCAGTTCTTC
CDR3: CASSQHSRPNNEQFF

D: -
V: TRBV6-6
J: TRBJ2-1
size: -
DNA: TGTGCCAGCAGGCGAACTCGGGACCGCGGCAATGAGCAGTTCTTC
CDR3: CASRRTRDRGNEQFF

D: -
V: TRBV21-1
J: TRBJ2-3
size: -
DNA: TGTGCCAGCAGATTATTACAGGGCACAGATACGCAGTATTTT
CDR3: CASRLLQGTDTQYF

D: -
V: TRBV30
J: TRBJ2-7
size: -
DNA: TGTGCCTGGAGAGAGAGGGCCTTGGCCTACGAGCAGTACTTC
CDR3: CAWRERALAYEQYF

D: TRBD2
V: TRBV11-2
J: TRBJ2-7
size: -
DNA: TGTGCCAGCAGCCTGGGACTAGCGCGCTACGAGCAGTACTTC
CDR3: CASSLGLARYEQYF

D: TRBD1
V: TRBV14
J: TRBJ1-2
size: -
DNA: TGTGCCAGCAGCCCAGAAGGTTACAGGGGGCTTGAGAGCTACACCTTC
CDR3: CASSPEGYRGLESYTF